These T cell receptor beta chains were read from a single sample in a study of blood T cell repertoires in COVID-19. Repertoires were generated with immunoSEQ multiplex PCR, while TCRdb's copy carries only in-frame clones and drops some. The table records about 140,000 clones, about 80% of them present only once. Material: peripheral blood. The origin of the receptors is a man aged 70 or older who had recovered from COVID-19. The CDR3 runs from the conserved cysteine through the conserved F or W. The order of the fields is CDR3 DNA, CDR3 protein, D gene, J gene, V gene, clone size. The D gene is left open where the match is weak. Clone size is stated in some rows and not others, as once, few, many or a class when expanded.

cdr3_nt: TGTGCCAGCAGCTTGGAGACAGGGGGGCACACTGAAGCTTTCTTT; cdr3_aa: CASSLETGGHTEAFF; d_call: TRBD1; j_call: TRBJ1-1; v_call: TRBV7-9; clone_size: NA
cdr3_nt: TGTGCCAGCAGCGCTACGGACAGGGCTGAAAAACTGTTTTTT; cdr3_aa: CASSATDRAEKLFF; d_call: TRBD1; j_call: TRBJ1-4; v_call: TRBV9; clone_size: NA
cdr3_nt: TGTGCCTGGACAGACAGGGGGGACTATGGCTACACCTTC; cdr3_aa: CAWTDRGDYGYTF; d_call: TRBD1; j_call: TRBJ1-2; v_call: TRBV30; clone_size: NA
cdr3_nt: TGTGCCATCAGGACCGGGACAGGGAAAACTGAAGCTTTCTTT; cdr3_aa: CAIRTGTGKTEAFF; d_call: TRBD1; j_call: TRBJ1-1; v_call: TRBV10-3; clone_size: NA
cdr3_nt: TGTGCCAGCAGCTGGGGACTAGCGGGGGGAGAGCAGTACTTC; cdr3_aa: CASSWGLAGGEQYF; d_call: TRBD2; j_call: TRBJ2-7; v_call: TRBV5-4; clone_size: many
cdr3_nt: TGTGCCTGGAGTCCCGTAGGGAGAGGAGGAAACACCATATATTTT; cdr3_aa: CAWSPVGRGGNTIYF; d_call: NA; j_call: TRBJ1-3; v_call: TRBV30; clone_size: NA
cdr3_nt: TGCGCCAGCAGCCAATTTGCGGGAGTGGAGACCCAGTACTTC; cdr3_aa: CASSQFAGVETQYF; d_call: TRBD2; j_call: TRBJ2-5; v_call: TRBV4-3; clone_size: NA
cdr3_nt: TGCGCCAGCAGCCAGGGCCTACAGGGCGCCTATGGCTACACCTTC; cdr3_aa: CASSQGLQGAYGYTF; d_call: NA; j_call: TRBJ1-2; v_call: TRBV4-1; clone_size: NA
cdr3_nt: TGTGCCAGCTCACCACGAGGCGGGACAGACGACTACGAGCAGTACTTC; cdr3_aa: CASSPRGGTDDYEQYF; d_call: NA; j_call: TRBJ2-7; v_call: TRBV18; clone_size: NA
cdr3_nt: TGTGCCAGCAGTTATTACATCCTAGCGGCTCTACCCTACGAGCAGTACTTC; cdr3_aa: CASSYYILAALPYEQYF; d_call: TRBD2; j_call: TRBJ2-7; v_call: TRBV6-2/TRBV6-3; clone_size: NA
cdr3_nt: TGTGCCAGTAGTTTATGGACAGCCTCGATTGAGCAGTTCTTC; cdr3_aa: CASSLWTASIEQFF; d_call: NA; j_call: TRBJ2-1; v_call: TRBV19; clone_size: NA
cdr3_nt: TGCGCCAGCAGCTTTTGGCCGCGGGACACCGGGGAGCTGTTTTTT; cdr3_aa: CASSFWPRDTGELFF; d_call: NA; j_call: TRBJ2-2; v_call: TRBV5-1; clone_size: NA
cdr3_nt: TGTGCCAGCAGTTACTCGATGGCAGGGGCTGGAAACACCATATATTTT; cdr3_aa: CASSYSMAGAGNTIYF; d_call: NA; j_call: TRBJ1-3; v_call: TRBV6-6; clone_size: NA
cdr3_nt: TGTGCCATCAGGCCTAGCGGGAGTGATCAAGATACGCAGTATTTT; cdr3_aa: CAIRPSGSDQDTQYF; d_call: TRBD2; j_call: TRBJ2-3; v_call: TRBV10-3; clone_size: few
cdr3_nt: TGCAGCGTTTTTAGCGGGACCTCCTACAATGAGCAGTTCTTC; cdr3_aa: CSVFSGTSYNEQFF; d_call: TRBD2; j_call: TRBJ2-1; v_call: TRBV29-1; clone_size: NA
cdr3_nt: TGTGCCAGCAGCCCTGGGCCTGCCACTCCCTATGGCTACACCTTC; cdr3_aa: CASSPGPATPYGYTF; d_call: NA; j_call: TRBJ1-2; v_call: TRBV5-6; clone_size: NA
cdr3_nt: TGTGCCAGCAGCTTAGCCTCTGGGGGGTATTCACCCCTCCACTTT; cdr3_aa: CASSLASGGYSPLHF; d_call: NA; j_call: TRBJ1-6; v_call: TRBV7-8; clone_size: NA
cdr3_nt: TGTGCCAGCTCCAGTTACCCGGGACAGGGGGCGAGCGAGCAGTACTTC; cdr3_aa: CASSSYPGQGASEQYF; d_call: TRBD1; j_call: TRBJ2-7; v_call: TRBV18; clone_size: NA
cdr3_nt: TGTGCCAGCAGTGGGACAGGTGGGGGTAGCATGCAGCCCCAGCATTTT; cdr3_aa: CASSGTGGGSMQPQHF; d_call: TRBD1; j_call: TRBJ1-5; v_call: TRBV6-1; clone_size: NA
cdr3_nt: TGCAGTGCTAGTCGGGACACCGGGGAGCTGTTTTTT; cdr3_aa: CSASRDTGELFF; d_call: NA; j_call: TRBJ2-2; v_call: TRBV20-1; clone_size: NA
cdr3_nt: TGTGCCAGCAGAGAGACAGGGGGCTCGAACACTGAAGCTTTCTTT; cdr3_aa: CASRETGGSNTEAFF; d_call: TRBD1; j_call: TRBJ1-1; v_call: TRBV2; clone_size: once
cdr3_nt: TGTGCCTGGAGTGCAAGGACAGGGGGGAATGAAAAACTGTTTTTT; cdr3_aa: CAWSARTGGNEKLFF; d_call: TRBD1; j_call: TRBJ1-4; v_call: TRBV30; clone_size: NA
cdr3_nt: TGTGCCAGCAGCTTTGCCCAGGACATGAACACTGAAGCTTTCTTT; cdr3_aa: CASSFAQDMNTEAFF; d_call: NA; j_call: TRBJ1-1; v_call: TRBV12-1; clone_size: few
cdr3_nt: TGCAGCGTCCCAACCCTGACAGGGGGAGCCTACAATGAGCAGTTCTTC; cdr3_aa: CSVPTLTGGAYNEQFF; d_call: TRBD1; j_call: TRBJ2-1; v_call: TRBV29-1; clone_size: NA
cdr3_nt: TGTGCCAGCAGCTTCGGACAGAAGAGCACAGATACGCAGTATTTT; cdr3_aa: CASSFGQKSTDTQYF; d_call: NA; j_call: TRBJ2-3; v_call: TRBV5-6; clone_size: NA
cdr3_nt: TGTGCCAGCAGGCCCGGACTAGCGGCCTACGAGCAGTACTTC; cdr3_aa: CASRPGLAAYEQYF; d_call: TRBD2; j_call: TRBJ2-7; v_call: TRBV6-5; clone_size: once
cdr3_nt: TGTGCCAGTAGTATCATAACTAGCGGGACCCGATCAATTACCGGGGAGCTGTTTTTT; cdr3_aa: CASSIITSGTRSITGELFF; d_call: TRBD2; j_call: TRBJ2-2; v_call: TRBV19; clone_size: NA
cdr3_nt: TGTGCCAGCAAGTCCAGCATTGGGCCCTACAATGAGCAGTTCTTC; cdr3_aa: CASKSSIGPYNEQFF; d_call: NA; j_call: TRBJ2-1; v_call: TRBV6-5; clone_size: NA
cdr3_nt: TGTGCCAGCAGTTCGAGCTCCTACAATGAGCAGTTCTTC; cdr3_aa: CASSSSSYNEQFF; d_call: NA; j_call: TRBJ2-1; v_call: TRBV27; clone_size: once
cdr3_nt: TGCAGCGCCGGGACAGGGTCCTACGAGCAGTACTTC; cdr3_aa: CSAGTGSYEQYF; d_call: TRBD1; j_call: TRBJ2-7; v_call: TRBV29-1; clone_size: NA
cdr3_nt: TGTGCCAGCAGCTTGAGCGGCCTCAGCACAGATACGCAGTATTTT; cdr3_aa: CASSLSGLSTDTQYF; d_call: NA; j_call: TRBJ2-3; v_call: TRBV7-9; clone_size: NA
cdr3_nt: TGTGCCACCGGCAATGGCAATACGGGAAGGGATGAGCAGTTCTTC; cdr3_aa: CATGNGNTGRDEQFF; d_call: NA; j_call: TRBJ2-1; v_call: TRBV6-4; clone_size: NA
cdr3_nt: TGCGCCAGCAGCTTCATCGGCTCTGGAAACACCATATATTTT; cdr3_aa: CASSFIGSGNTIYF; d_call: NA; j_call: TRBJ1-3; v_call: TRBV5-1; clone_size: NA
cdr3_nt: TGTGCCTGGAGGCCGGGATACTACACTGAAGCTTTCTTT; cdr3_aa: CAWRPGYYTEAFF; d_call: NA; j_call: TRBJ1-1; v_call: TRBV30; clone_size: NA
cdr3_nt: TGTGCCAGCAGCCGAGGGACAGGGGTTGGTCAGCCCCAGCATTTT; cdr3_aa: CASSRGTGVGQPQHF; d_call: TRBD1; j_call: TRBJ1-5; v_call: TRBV11-1; clone_size: NA
cdr3_nt: TGTGCCTGGGGACAGACCGGGGAGCTGTTTTTT; cdr3_aa: CAWGQTGELFF; d_call: NA; j_call: TRBJ2-2; v_call: TRBV30; clone_size: NA
cdr3_nt: TGTGCCTGGAGTAGGGATCTGAGGGACTATGGCTACACCTTC; cdr3_aa: CAWSRDLRDYGYTF; d_call: NA; j_call: TRBJ1-2; v_call: TRBV30; clone_size: NA